This T cell receptor beta chain was observed in a study of blood T cell repertoires in COVID-19. Study overall: Collection of acute and convalescent COVID-19 samples took place in the United States, Italy and Spain. Sources were T cells, B-cell-depleted T cells, or PBMCs; the material itself was cDNA or gDNA.

Sequencing used immunoSEQ multiplex PCR; TCRdb keeps in-frame clones, though not all of them. Of 200,000 to 250,000 clones listed, 70% to 85% are singletons. Sample: peripheral blood. This receptor was identified in a human donor in a cohort sampled during active COVID-19.

The CDR3 sequence is CASSEGGGTTRTQYF. CDR3 nucleotide sequence: TGTGCCAGCAGTGAGGGGGGAGGGACTACTCGGACCCAGTACTTC. The V call is TRBV25-1, the J call TRBJ2-5; TRBD2 agrees at 7 bases. Germline V gene lookup returns CDR1 MGHDK and CDR2 SYGVNS. Germline trimming cut 3 bases from V and 7 bases from J; bases unmatched to any gene: 11. The CDR3 is 15 residues long.